A selection of T cell receptor beta chains follows, all from one sample in a study of blood T cells in healthy people across ages. TCRdb reprocessed the 5' RACE reads via MiXCR and lists one record per CDR3 protein. The sample carries about 1,500,000 distinct CDR3 sequences, roughly 45% recorded once. Sequenced: blood. The receptor source for this set is a woman between 18 and 30 years old in good health. Both conserved end residues are part of each CDR3. D genes are given only for firm matches. Expanded clones are given a class, and other clones once, few, many or no size at all.

J gene	D gene	clone size	V gene	CDR3 protein	CDR3 DNA
TRBJ2-5	-	-	TRBV28	CASSLYGRPLETQYF	TGTGCCAGCAGTTTATACGGCAGGCCTTTAGAGACCCAGTACTTC
TRBJ2-3	-	-	TRBV6-1	CASSRPLGLNTDTQYF	TGTGCCAGCAGCCGCCCCTTGGGCCTCAACACAGATACGCAGTATTTT
TRBJ2-5	-	few	TRBV7-9	CASSLAFGGQETQYF	TGTGCCAGCAGCTTAGCTTTTGGGGGCCAAGAGACCCAGTACTTC
TRBJ1-5	-	few	TRBV2	CASSKEGQPQHF	TGTGCCAGCAGTAAAGAGGGTCAGCCCCAGCATTTT
TRBJ2-2	-	-	TRBV3-1	CASSQLDRSGELFF	TGTGCCAGCAGCCAACTAGACCGGAGCGGGGAGCTGTTTTTT
TRBJ2-7	-	-	TRBV12-3/TRBV12-4	CASTHELSHYEQYF	TGTGCCAGCACCCACGAACTATCCCACTACGAGCAGTACTTC
TRBJ1-5	TRBD1	-	TRBV6-6	CASRILRGDSNQPQHF	TGTGCCAGCAGGATCCTCAGGGGGGATAGTAATCAGCCCCAGCATTTT
TRBJ2-7	-	-	TRBV27	CASSPRKGRLIYEQYF	TGTGCCAGCAGCCCTAGAAAAGGGAGATTGATCTACGAGCAGTACTTC
TRBJ2-1	-	few	TRBV7-9	CASSTRLEAYNEQFF	TGTGCCAGCAGCACAAGACTAGAAGCCTACAATGAGCAGTTCTTC
TRBJ2-7	TRBD1	few	TRBV5-5	CASSLGTGIPYEQYF	TGTGCCAGCAGTTTAGGGACAGGGATCCCCTACGAGCAGTACTTC
TRBJ2-5	TRBD2	-	TRBV12-3/TRBV12-4	CASTLGLAGSETQYF	TGTGCCAGCACCCTGGGACTAGCGGGGTCGGAGACCCAGTACTTC
TRBJ2-7	TRBD1	few	TRBV28	CASSFPHIGQGAWGEQYF	TGTGCCAGCAGTTTCCCACATATCGGACAGGGGGCGTGGGGAGAGCAGTACTTC
TRBJ2-7	TRBD1	-	TRBV12-3/TRBV12-4	CATSPGQGVHEQYF	TGTGCCACGTCTCCGGGACAGGGGGTTCACGAGCAGTACTTC
TRBJ1-2	-	-	TRBV28	CASRNTVYGGYTF	TGTGCCAGCAGAAATACAGTATATGGTGGCTACACCTTC
TRBJ1-1	-	-	TRBV29-1	CSVERKEEAFF	TGCAGCGTTGAACGGAAGGAGGAAGCTTTCTTT
TRBJ2-5	TRBD2	many	TRBV12-3/TRBV12-4	CASSQTSGGQETQYF	TGTGCCAGCAGTCAAACTAGCGGGGGACAAGAGACCCAGTACTTC
TRBJ1-1	-	-	TRBV6-5	CASSYSNRAVAEAFF	TGTGCCAGCAGTTACTCGAACAGGGCGGTCGCTGAAGCTTTCTTT
TRBJ2-1	-	few	TRBV29-1	CSGSRGIYNEQFF	TGCAGCGGGAGTCGAGGGATCTACAATGAGCAGTTCTTC
TRBJ1-1	-	-	TRBV20-1	CSAITPGEAFF	TGCAGTGCCATCACACCTGGTGAAGCTTTCTTT
TRBJ2-7	-	-	TRBV4-1	CASSQVWPVGFPYEQYF	TGCGCCAGCAGCCAAGTATGGCCCGTGGGGTTCCCCTACGAGCAGTACTTC
TRBJ1-5	-	few	TRBV20-1	CSAPRGGAKNQPQHF	TGCAGTGCGCCGAGGGGGGGGGCGAAGAATCAGCCCCAGCATTTT
TRBJ2-7	-	-	TRBV3-1	CASSQDEGSYEQYF	TGTGCCAGCAGCCAAGATGAGGGGTCCTACGAGCAGTACTTC
TRBJ2-1	-	many	TRBV10-3	CAISESGQQQFF	TGTGCCATCAGTGAATCCGGACAGCAGCAGTTCTTC
TRBJ2-1	-	-	TRBV20-1	CSAYDGRGRSYNEQFF	TGCAGTGCATACGATGGGCGGGGGCGATCCTACAATGAGCAGTTCTTC
TRBJ2-3	-	once	TRBV4-1	CASSQPYSTDAQYF	TGCGCCAGCAGCCAACCCTATAGCACAGATGCGCAGTATTTT
TRBJ1-5	TRBD1	-	TRBV7-2	CASSWTGEQPQHF	TGTGCCAGCAGTTGGACAGGGGAACAGCCCCAGCATTTT
TRBJ1-5	TRBD1	-	TRBV4-2	CASSQEQGSGNQPQHF	TGTGCCAGCAGCCAAGAACAGGGGTCGGGCAATCAGCCCCAGCATTTT
TRBJ2-7	-	-	TRBV4-1	CASSHPEGSYEQYF	TGCGCCAGCAGCCACCCTGAAGGTTCCTACGAGCAGTACTTC
TRBJ2-5	-	few	TRBV7-3	CASSLWGPGDQTETQYF	TGTGCCAGCAGCTTGTGGGGGCCCGGGGATCAGACAGAGACCCAGTACTTC
TRBJ2-5	-	-	TRBV9	CASSRLVRETQYF	TGTGCCAGCAGCAGACTAGTGAGAGAGACCCAGTACTTC
TRBJ2-3	-	-	TRBV3-1	CASSQDIGGTQYF	TGTGCCAGCAGCCAAGATATAGGGGGAACGCAGTATTTT
TRBJ2-1	-	once	TRBV20-1	CSASAVSINEQFF	TGCAGTGCTAGCGCGGTCTCAATCAATGAGCAGTTCTTC
TRBJ1-6	TRBD1	-	TRBV5-1	CASSLKTGGDSPLHF	TGCGCCAGCAGCTTAAAAACAGGGGGAGATTCACCCCTCCACTTT
TRBJ2-7	-	few	TRBV6-7	CASSEQGHEQGHEQYF	TGTGCCAGCAGTGAACAGGGCCACGAGCAGGGCCACGAGCAGTACTTC
TRBJ1-4	-	once	TRBV4-2	CASSQDGQGRKLFF	TGTGCCAGCAGCCAAGACGGGCAGGGGCGAAAACTGTTTTTT
TRBJ2-5	-	-	TRBV2	CASSVSGTQYF	TGTGCCAGCAGTGTAAGCGGGACCCAGTACTTC
TRBJ2-3	TRBD2	-	TRBV6-2/TRBV6-3	CASSHHTPSREGERTDTQYF	TGTGCCAGCAGTCACCATACCCCGTCCCGGGAGGGAGAGCGGACAGATACGCAGTATTTT
TRBJ2-3	-	-	TRBV6-4	CAGGGERTDTQYF	TGTGCCGGCGGTGGAGAGAGGACAGATACGCAGTATTTT
TRBJ1-2	TRBD1	-	TRBV20-1	CSASLTGSGYTF	TGCAGTGCTAGCTTGACAGGGAGTGGCTACACCTTC
TRBJ2-1	TRBD2	few	TRBV9	CASSTRTSGGPEEQFF	TGTGCCAGCAGCACTCGGACTAGCGGGGGGCCGGAAGAGCAGTTCTTC
TRBJ2-7	TRBD1	-	TRBV7-9	CASSLSQYRGRTDEQYF	TGTGCCAGCAGCTTATCGCAATACAGGGGTAGAACTGACGAGCAGTACTTC
TRBJ1-6	TRBD1	few	TRBV6-2/TRBV6-3	CASSGRTGRNSPLHF	TGTGCCAGCAGTGGGAGGACAGGGCGCAATTCACCCCTCCACTTT
TRBJ1-2	-	few	TRBV6-2/TRBV6-3	CASSRYRESYGYTF	TGTGCCAGCAGCCGCTACAGGGAAAGCTATGGCTACACCTTC
TRBJ2-1	TRBD2	few	TRBV6-5	CASSFSGISAGYNEQFF	TGTGCCAGCAGTTTTAGCGGGATCTCAGCCGGCTACAATGAGCAGTTCTTC
TRBJ1-2	-	once	TRBV12-5	CASASDANYGYTF	TGTGCTAGTGCTTCGGACGCTAACTATGGCTACACCTTC
TRBJ2-1	-	few	TRBV5-1	CASSLAGTRDQQFF	TGCGCCAGCAGCTTGGCCGGGACCCGGGACCAGCAGTTCTTC
TRBJ2-4	-	medium-sized	TRBV4-1	CASSPGLLSSKNIQYF	TGCGCCAGCAGCCCAGGGCTCCTCTCCTCCAAAAACATTCAGTACTTC
TRBJ2-1	TRBD1	-	TRBV5-1	CASSLVGQVDEQFF	TGCGCCAGCAGCTTGGTTGGACAGGTGGATGAGCAGTTCTTC
TRBJ2-1	TRBD1	-	TRBV2	CASTFHVTGGTEQFF	TGTGCCAGCACCTTTCATGTAACAGGGGGCACTGAGCAGTTCTTC
TRBJ2-1	-	-	TRBV7-3	CASRSDERAYNEQFF	TGTGCCAGCAGGTCCGACGAGCGGGCATACAATGAGCAGTTCTTC
TRBJ1-1	-	-	TRBV6-5	CASSPTQYVEAFF	TGTGCCAGCAGTCCGACTCAGTATGTTGAAGCTTTCTTT
TRBJ2-2	TRBD2	-	TRBV5-1	CASSLAIAGTGELFF	TGCGCCAGCAGCTTGGCGATAGCGGGGACCGGGGAGCTGTTTTTT
TRBJ1-2	-	-	TRBV20-1	CSASTRVGGYTF	TGCAGTGCTAGCACCCGGGTCGGTGGCTACACCTTC